This T cell receptor beta chain appears in the sequencing data of a study of T cell repertoires in cytomegalovirus infection. Study overall: Both a matching HLA type and CMV infection were indicated by public TCR beta signatures.

Study results and limitations: Cumulative frequency (of public TCR beta family members) identified carriers of CMV plus the relevant HLA. Dominating the ex vivo response were TCR beta clonotypes that were CMV-specific and HLA-C-restricted.

TCRdb reprocessed the reads with MiXCR, giving one entry per CDR3 protein. The sample has about 260,000 distinct CDR3 sequences, roughly 15% seen once. This clonotype was seen repeatedly, ten times or more. No antigen is known for it. CDR3 length: 17 residues. The germline gives CDR1 SGHKS, CDR2 YYEKEE (reference sequence). Unmatched junction bases numbered 12, after V lost 0 bases and J lost 8 bases. Sample: PBMCs. The V gene is TRBV5-5, the J gene TRBJ2-3; 10 positions agree with TRBD2. The sequence was collected from a human donor in good health (CMV status not recorded). Some clones in this sample may be carry-over from other donors' samples. CDR3 amino acids: CASSLAMSSGSGGTQYF. DNA of the CDR3: TGTGCCAGCAGCTTGGCCATGTCTAGCGGGAGTGGGGGTACGCAGTATTTT.